The 20 T cell receptor beta chains below were found in one sample sequenced in a study of tumor-infiltrating lymphocytes in primary liver carcinoma. Blood RNA was derived from unsorted whole blood, and germline DNA was extracted too. Total RNA (around 500 ng) served as template for TCR beta cDNA synthesis primed by a constant-region primer. Generation of the TCR beta libraries relied on three nested multiplex PCR rounds using slightly modified ARM-PCR. The two initial PCR rounds, about 9 cycles each, used TRBV1-TRBV30 forward and C-beta reverse primers. TCRdb re-analysed the multiplex PCR reads in MiXCR, keeping a single row per CDR3 protein. The sample contains approximately 330,000 distinct CDR3 sequences, approximately 65% of which appear only once. Sequenced: peripheral blood. The receptors were gathered from a man in his forties or fifties with primary liver carcinoma and hepatitis B virus infection.

As for this clonotype: This may stem from a read error, because a much larger clone lies one nucleotide away. The V call is TRBV5-6, the J call TRBJ1-6; D is ambiguous. V was pared by 0 bases and J by 10 bases, with 5 bases between. CDR1 and CDR2 from the germline V gene are SGHDT and YYEEEE. The CDR3 consists of 12 residues. Here the CDR3 reads CASSLDVSPLHF. CDR3 bases: TGTGCCAGCAGCTTGGACGTCTCACCCCTCCACTTT.

This chain joins TRBV6-5 and TRBJ1-1, with TRBD1 identical over 10 bases. CDR3 length: 14 residues. The germline CDR1 and CDR2 sequences are MNHEY and SVGAGI. After removal of 0 bases from V and 11 bases from J, the junction contained 6 bases not matched to a gene. The CDR3 DNA reads TGTGCCAGCAGTTACTCGAGACAGGGGGCATTTGCTTTCTTT. This codes for CASSYSRQGAFAFF.

As to this clonotype: A read error may explain this, as a much larger clone is one base away. J is TRBJ2-1 and V is TRBV6-5; 7 positions match TRBD2. Germline V gives CDR1 MNHEY, CDR2 SVGAGI. The V and J ends lost 7 bases and 7 bases, in that order; junction bases with no gene match: 13. The CDR3 totals 15 residues. The CDR3 DNA reads as TGTGCCAGCACTTATAACGGGGGAGGGTTAAATGAGCAGTTCTTC. As protein: CASTYNGGGLNEQFF.

CDR3 sequence reads: CASSPQIFSGAGPGELFF. The CDR3 DNA sequence: TGTGCCAGCAGCCCACAAATCTTTAGCGGGGCGGGGCCCGGGGAGCTGTTTTTT. The chain uses TRBV4-2 and TRBJ2-2; TRBD2 matches at 8 bases. Germline V lookup: CDR1 LGHNA, CDR2 YNFKEQ. This CDR3 spans 18 amino acids. J was trimmed by 6 bases and V by 4 bases; bases with no gene match: 16.

As regards this clonotype: No conserved phenylalanine or tryptophan is present at the end of the CDR3, so a read error is the likely explanation. The rearrangement links TRBV11-2 to TRBJ2-1; 8 positions match TRBD2. Germline V gene sequence: CDR1 SGHAT, CDR2 FQNNGV. The CDR3 extends over 17 amino acids. V was clipped by 4 bases and J by 0 bases; unmatched bases: 8. The DNA for the CDR3 is TGTGCCAGCAGCTCCTCACTAGCGGCCGTCTCCTACAATGAGCAGTTCATC. Protein: CASSSSLAAVSYNEQFI.

This clonotype came up many times. The V and J genes are TRBV4-1 and TRBJ2-3; 7 bases are a match to TRBD1. Germline V gene data show CDR1 as MGHRA and CDR2 as YSYEKL. The CDR3 has 17 residues. J lost 4 bases, V lost 0 bases, and 10 bases had no gene match. CDR3 DNA: TGCGCCAGCAGCCAAGAAGGAGATAGGGGGCCGGCAGATACGCAGTATTTT. Translating gives CASSQEGDRGPADTQYF.

Note on this clonotype: Mismatch with germline at one junction end may stem from a read error. The rearrangement uses TRBV11-2 and TRBJ2-2; D possibly matches TRBD1 or TRBD2 (5 bases each). The V gene's germline CDR1 is SGHAT and CDR2 FQNNGV. This CDR3 spans 13 amino acids. CDR3 sequence: CANKGISTGEPFF. The DNA of the CDR3 is TGTGCCAACAAGGGGATTAGCACCGGGGAGCCGTTTTTT.

The chain recombines TRBV19 with TRBJ2-7, with 10 bases that match TRBD2. The CDR3 is made up of 15 amino acids. The germline V gene encodes CDR1 LNHDA and CDR2 SQIVND (reference sequence). With 4 bases clipped from V and 2 bases from J, the junction kept 5 bases outside the gene matches. The CDR3 loop is CASSKQREGPYEQYF. As DNA, the CDR3 is TGTGCCAGTAGTAAGCAGCGGGAGGGCCCCTACGAGCAGTACTTC.

Concerning this clonotype itself: The junction departs from germline at one end; a sequencing error may be responsible. The chain carries TRBV10-3 and TRBJ2-5, with D perhaps matching TRBD1 (6 bases). Germline V CDR1 and CDR2: ENHRY, SYGVKD. This CDR3 has 12 residues. CDR3 protein: CDIADRQETQYF. DNA of the CDR3: TGTGACATCGCAGACAGGCAGGAGACCCAGTACTTC.

Remarks on this clonotype: A read error is likely, as this CDR3 ends without the conserved phenylalanine or tryptophan. The rearrangement joins TRBV28 to TRBJ1-5; D possibly corresponds to TRBD1 (5 bases). The V end was cut by 5 bases, the J end by 2 bases, with 16 bases between. Germline loops: CDR1 MDHEN, CDR2 SYDVKM. The CDR3 has 16 residues. The CDR3 sequence: CASSTGLLGGNQPQHL. DNA of the CDR3: TGTGCCAGCAGTACGGGACTCCTGGGTGGCAATCAGCCCCAGCATTTA.

The chain combines TRBV5-4 with TRBJ2-1, with 8 bases identical to TRBD2. Germline CDR1 and CDR2: SGHNT and YYREEE (reference sequence). The ends lost 1 base at V and 3 bases at J; junction bases unmatched: 12. The CDR3 has 18 amino acids. The CDR3 DNA is TGTGCCAGCAGCTTGAGGGTAACTAGCGGCCTGAGCTACAATGAGCAGTTCTTC. As protein: CASSLRVTSGLSYNEQFF.

This chain uses TRBV12-3 or TRBV12-4 with TRBJ2-7, with D possibly being TRBD1 or TRBD2 (5 bases each). CDR3 length: 16 amino acids. Trimming took off 3 bases at V and 6 bases at J, with 21 bases between the two ends. The CDR3 nucleotides are TGTGCCAGCAGTTTTATCCCCGGGACCCATACCTGCGAGCAGTACTTC. As protein: CASSFIPGTHTCEQYF.

In this sample, this clonotype turned up many times. The genes are TRBV6-1 and TRBJ2-7; D remains ambiguous. CDR1 MNHNS and CDR2 SASEGT come from the germline V gene. CDR3 length: 12 amino acids. The germline V and J ends were trimmed by 5 bases and 2 bases, with 7 bases remaining between them. CDR3 bases: TGTGCCAGCAGTCACGGAGCCTACGAGCAGTACTTC. Residues: CASSHGAYEQYF.

The chain has TRBV5-6 and TRBJ2-7, with a possible D match to TRBD2 (6 bases). The CDR3 spans 15 residues. CDR1 is SGHDT, CDR2 YYEEEE, per germline. The germline V and J ends were trimmed by 0 bases and 6 bases, with 16 bases remaining between them. The CDR3: CASSLERRVECEQYF. The CDR3 bases are TGTGCCAGCAGCTTGGAGCGGAGGGTAGAGTGCGAGCAGTACTTC.

This clonotype has more than one count but fewer than ten. A much larger clone lies a single base off, so this may be a read error. This chain links TRBV11-2 with TRBJ1-1, with a possible D match to TRBD1 (6 bases). CDR1 is SGHAT, CDR2 FQNNGV, per germline. This CDR3 comprises 14 residues. The V end lost 10 bases, the J end lost 2 bases, and 17 bases lay between the germline ends. CDR3 nucleotides: TGTGCCAACGGCTTATCCGGGGGCAACACTGAAGCTTTCTTT. Translated: CANGLSGGNTEAFF.

Note on this clonotype: This likely comes from a read error, as the CDR3 has no conserved phenylalanine or tryptophan at its end. This sequence joins TRBV11-2 and TRBJ2-1; 10 positions match TRBD2. Germline CDR1 reads SGHAT; CDR2 reads FQNNGV. This CDR3 is 16 amino acids long. The DNA of the CDR3 is TGTGCCAGCATCTTAGCGGGAGGAGTCTCCTACAATGAGCAGTTCTAC. As protein: CASILAGGVSYNEQFY.

V gene TRBV7-9 combines with J gene TRBJ2-5, with 8 bases aligning to TRBD1. V lost 3 bases and J lost 5; bases outside the gene matches: 11. This CDR3 has 16 amino acids. The germline CDR1 and CDR2 sequences are SEHNR and FQNEAQ (reference sequence). The CDR3 loop reads CASSLTRPGQGETQYF. DNA of the CDR3: TGTGCCAGCAGCTTGACGAGACCCGGACAGGGTGAGACCCAGTACTTC.

This clonotype was picked up a small number of times. This sequence may be a read error, since a much larger clone differs from it by one base. The J gene is TRBJ1-1, the V gene TRBV6-6; the match to TRBD1 covers 9 bases. The CDR3 is 13 residues long. The V gene end was trimmed by 5 bases and the J gene end by 11 bases; junction bases not matched to a gene: 9. CDR1 is MNHNY and CDR2 is SVGAGI in the germline V gene (reference sequence). CDR3 sequence (DNA): TGTGCCAGCAGTCCAGGGACAGGGAGGGTGGCTTTCTTT. Protein: CASSPGTGRVAFF.

This clonotype appeared once. An end of the junction does not agree with germline; a read error may underlie this. The rearrangement joins TRBV29-1 to TRBJ2-1, with D perhaps TRBD2 (5 bases). The CDR3 is 14 residues long. The germline gives CDR1 SQVTM, CDR2 ANQGSEA. The CDR3: CSIEDLGRPNEQFF. The CDR3 bases are TGCAGCATTGAAGATCTAGGGAGACCCAATGAGCAGTTCTTC.

In regard to this clonotype: It is likely a read error, because the conserved phenylalanine at the end of the CDR3 is missing. V and J are TRBV6-1 and TRBJ2-2, with 7 bases that match TRBD2. Germline V gene data show CDR1 as MNHNS and CDR2 as SASEGT. This CDR3 has 15 residues. This CDR3 is CASSERDSRTGELFY. The CDR3 coding sequence is TGTGCAAGCAGTGAGCGGGATAGCCGAACCGGGGAGCTGTTTTAT.